These 27 T cell receptor beta chains were sequenced from one sample in a study of T cell responses to AZD1222 COVID-19 vaccine. Assay: immunoSEQ multiplex PCR; the TCRdb copy retains only in-frame clones and omits some. The sample includes roughly 170,000 clones, roughly 92% of them seen just once. The sample consisted of peripheral blood, taken 28 days after the second AZD1222 dose. All receptors derive from an adult who received the AZD1222 COVID-19 vaccine.

This CDR3 is CASSPGQFSGNTIYF. CDR3 DNA: TGTGCCAGCAGCCCGGGACAGTTCTCTGGAAACACCATATATTTT. This chain connects TRBV7-2 to TRBJ1-3, with 7 positions matching TRBD1. CDR1 is SGHTA and CDR2 is FQGNSA in the germline V gene. The CDR3 totals 15 residues. V shed 5 bases, J shed 0 bases, and the junction held 4 bases outside the gene matches. Full variable domain (missing parts from reference TRBV7-2 and TRBJ1-3): GAGVSQSPSNKVTEKGKDVELRCDPISGHTALYWYRQSLGQGLEFLIYFQGNSAPDKSGLPSDRFSAERTGGSVSTLTIQRTQQEDSAVYLCASSPGQFSGNTIYFGEGSWLTVV.

The chain couples TRBV7-9 to TRBJ2-1; 10 nucleotides line up with TRBD2. The ends lost 5 bases at V and 0 bases at J; junction bases unmatched: 10. The germline V gene has CDR1 SEHNR and CDR2 FQNEAQ (reference sequence). The CDR3 spans 18 residues. CDR3 sequence (DNA): TGTGCCAGCAGCCACTCGCTCCCTAGCGGGAGCTCCTACAATGAGCAGTTCTTC. Translation: CASSHSLPSGSSYNEQFF.

The count of this clone is one. The chain combines TRBV3-1 (or the pseudogene TRBV3-2) with TRBJ2-1, with 16 bases identical to TRBD2. This CDR3 comprises 21 residues. Germline V gene lookup returns CDR1 LGHDT and CDR2 YNNKEL (reference sequence). The ends lost 1 base at V and 4 bases at J; junction bases unmatched: 13. CDR3 DNA sequence: TGTGCCAGCAGCCAAGTAGTTTTGGGACTAGCGGGAGGGTTGGGGTACAATGAGCAGTTCTTC. Translating gives CASSQVVLGLAGGLGYNEQFF.

This sequence joins TRBV6-6 and TRBJ1-1; tentative D call: TRBD1 (5 bases). CDR3 length: 16 amino acids. Looked up from germline, CDR1 is MNHNY and CDR2 is SVGAGI (reference sequence). Trimming shortened V by 7 bases and J by 2 bases, and 20 bases separated the two germline ends. CDR3 DNA sequence: TGTGCCAGCACCTCAAACCGACAGCTGCCTAACACTGAAGCTTTCTTT. Amino acid sequence: CASTSNRQLPNTEAFF.

This chain connects TRBV12-3 or TRBV12-4 to TRBJ1-3; no reliable D call. V dropped 5 bases and J dropped 0 bases, with 5 bases sitting between them. This CDR3 contains 13 residues. CDR3 DNA: TGTGCCAGCAGTCTATTCTCTGGAAACACCATATATTTT. Its translation is CASSLFSGNTIYF.

The chain couples TRBV18 to TRBJ2-2, with 8 bases fitting TRBD1. CDR3 length: 17 amino acids. Germline V lookup: CDR1 KGHSH, CDR2 LQKENI. The V gene end was trimmed by 5 bases and the J gene end by 3 bases; junction bases not matched to a gene: 11. In nucleotides, the CDR3 is TGTGCCAGCTCAACGAGAGCAGGGGGCGCGGACACCGGGGAGCTGTTTTTT. It is translated as CASSTRAGGADTGELFF.

V gene TRBV4-1 combines with J gene TRBJ1-5, with 8 positions matching TRBD1. The CDR3 totals 17 residues. CDR1 and CDR2 from the germline V gene are MGHRA and YSYEKL. Trimming took 1 base from V and 4 from J; bases not matched to a gene: 9. This CDR3 is CASSQGFAGGSNQPQHF. In DNA, the CDR3 is TGCGCCAGCAGCCAAGGATTCGCAGGGGGCAGTAATCAGCCCCAGCATTTT.

The V call is TRBV5-4, the J call TRBJ2-7; D might be TRBD1 (5 bases). Trimming pared 7 bases from V and 2 bases from J, leaving 13 bases between. This CDR3 comprises 13 residues. Germline V gene data show CDR1 as SGHNT and CDR2 as YYREEE (reference sequence). CDR3 nucleotides: TGTGCCAGCGGTCCCCAGGGCCCCTACGAGCAGTACTTC. Translation gives CASGPQGPYEQYF.

The chain joins TRBV7-6 to TRBJ1-6; a weak D match, TRBD1 (5 bases). Trimming removed 5 bases from V and 7 bases from J, with 9 bases in between. This CDR3 has 13 residues. CDR1 and CDR2 from the germline V gene are SGHVS and FNYEAQ. The CDR3 bases are TGTGCCAGCAGCCGACAGACAAATTCACCCCTCCACTTT. Amino acid sequence: CASSRQTNSPLHF.

V is TRBV28 and J is TRBJ2-7; D is tentatively TRBD1 or TRBD2 (5 bases each). This CDR3 spans 14 amino acids. Germline CDR1 is MDHEN and CDR2 is SYDVKM. Trimming left V 5 bases short and J 4 bases short, with 15 bases between. The CDR3 sequence is CASSLPGRTYEQYF. The DNA of the CDR3 is TGTGCCAGCAGTCTCCCGGGACGGACATACGAGCAGTACTTC.

The rearrangement links TRBV29-1 to TRBJ2-3; 7 bases align to TRBD2. V shed 3 bases and J 1 base; nucleotides not matched to a gene: 1. CDR1 and CDR2 (germline): SQVTM, ANQGSEA. This CDR3 has 13 amino acids. This CDR3 reads CSVEAGGTDTQYF. The CDR3 DNA sequence: TGCAGCGTTGAGGCGGGGGGCACAGATACGCAGTATTTT.

J is TRBJ1-4 and V is TRBV12-3 or TRBV12-4, with unresolved D. This CDR3 has 12 amino acids. Trimming pared 8 bases from V and 8 bases from J, leaving 12 bases between. Written as DNA, the CDR3 is TGTGCCAGCTCAACCCAACGGGAAAAACTGTTTTTT. It yields the protein CASSTQREKLFF.

This chain uses TRBV11-2 with TRBJ1-5; TRBD1 aligns across 8 bases. CDR3 length: 14 amino acids. The ends lost 5 bases at V and 6 bases at J; junction bases unmatched: 6. The germline V gene has CDR1 SGHAT and CDR2 FQNNGV. The CDR3 loop is CASSLDRGCQPQHF. Here the CDR3 DNA reads TGTGCCAGCAGCCTCGACAGGGGATGTCAGCCCCAGCATTTT. The whole variable domain, remainder taken from reference TRBV11-2 and TRBJ1-5, is EAGVAQSPRYKIIEKRQSVAFWCNPISGHATLYWYQQILGQGPKLLIQFQNNGVVDDSQLPKDRFSAERLKGVDSTLKIQPAKLEDSAVYLCASSLDRGCQPQHFGDGTRLSIL.

The J gene is TRBJ2-7, the V gene TRBV6-5; TRBD1 matches 7 bases. The CDR3 totals 13 residues. Germline V CDR1 and CDR2: MNHEY, SVGAGI. J lost 9 bases, V lost 6 bases, and 11 bases had no gene match. The chain's CDR3 is CASRPRDSKRQYF. The CDR3 region has the DNA TGTGCCAGCAGGCCTAGGGACAGCAAGCGGCAGTACTTC.

The V call is TRBV5-6, the J call TRBJ1-4; possible D gene TRBD1, 5 bases. Between the trimmed V and J ends, which lost 3 bases and 6 bases, there was a span of 12 bases. The CDR3 contains 14 residues. Germline V gives CDR1 SGHDT, CDR2 YYEEEE. The CDR3 coding sequence is TGTGCCAGCAGCTCCACAGGTACTGATGAAAAACTGTTTTTT. Encoded protein: CASSSTGTDEKLFF.

This chain joins TRBV5-8 and TRBJ2-3, with TRBD2 as a possible D gene (6 bases). Germline CDR1 is SGHTS and CDR2 is YDEGEE. CDR3 length: 14 amino acids. Trimming cost V 7 bases and J 2 bases, with 14 bases left between them. CDR3: CASPHGTYTDTQYF. The DNA for the CDR3 is TGTGCCAGCCCGCATGGGACTTACACAGATACGCAGTATTTT.

The chain couples TRBV24-1 to TRBJ2-6; D gene ambiguous. This CDR3 is 14 amino acids long. From germline, CDR1 is KGHDR and CDR2 SFDVKD. Trimming took off 5 bases at V and 2 bases at J, with 6 bases between the two ends. In DNA form, the CDR3 reads TGTGCCACCAGTGGAGCGCCTGGGGCCAACGTCCTGACTTTC. This translates into CATSGAPGANVLTF.

The genes are TRBV3-1 (or the pseudogene TRBV3-2) and TRBJ2-1; possible D gene TRBD2, 6 bases. This CDR3 comprises 16 residues. The V end lost 1 base, the J end lost 3 bases, and 13 bases lay between the germline ends. CDR1 and CDR2 (germline): LGHDT, YNNKEL (reference sequence). The DNA for the CDR3 is TGTGCCAGCAGCCAAGCGCGGGGCGCGGTCTACAATGAGCAGTTCTTC. Protein product: CASSQARGAVYNEQFF.

The CDR3 sequence is CASSIGRTSGETQYF. The CDR3 nucleotides are TGTGCCAGTAGTATAGGTCGGACTAGCGGAGAGACCCAGTACTTC. The chain is built from TRBV19 and TRBJ2-5, with 10 bases lining up with TRBD2. Germline-derived CDR1 and CDR2 are LNHDA and SQIVND (reference sequence). This CDR3 spans 15 amino acids. V lost 1 base and J lost 4; bases outside the gene matches: 3.

In the case of this clone: The junction and the germline gene differ at one end; a read error may be behind it. The chain carries TRBV6-2 or TRBV6-3 and TRBJ1-1; no clear D. Germline V lookup: CDR1 MNHEY, CDR2 SVGEGT. This CDR3 spans 12 amino acids. CDR3 sequence (DNA): TGTGCCAGCAGCCCCACCTCCCGGCTTCGGTCCTTT. Its translation is CASSPTSRLRSF.

The CDR3 region has the DNA TGTGCCAGCAGCCGAACAGGGAATACCGGGGAGCTGTTTTTT. It translates to CASSRTGNTGELFF. This chain joins TRBV11-2 and TRBJ2-2, with D possibly matching TRBD1 (6 bases). CDR1 and CDR2 (germline): SGHAT, FQNNGV. CDR3 length equals 14 residues. With 5 bases removed from V and 5 bases from J, the gap between germline ends came to 12 bases.

The J gene is TRBJ1-2, the V gene TRBV15; 10 bases are shared with TRBD1. This CDR3 is 16 amino acids long. V gave up 4 bases and J gave up 2 bases; unmatched junction bases: 7. CDR1 is LNHNV and CDR2 is YYDKDF in the germline V gene (reference sequence). The CDR3 spells CATSKIPGQGNYGYTF. CDR3 nucleotide sequence: TGTGCCACCAGCAAAATCCCGGGACAGGGGAACTATGGCTACACCTTC.

The V and J genes are TRBV7-9 and TRBJ2-2; the D is unclear. Germline V gene data show CDR1 as SEHNR and CDR2 as FQNEAQ (reference sequence). The CDR3 has 15 residues. V lost 7 bases and J lost 5, with 17 bases in between. CDR3 amino acids: CASKPSYLGTGELFF. Written as DNA, the CDR3 is TGTGCCAGCAAACCCAGCTACCTGGGAACCGGGGAGCTGTTTTTT.

The chain links TRBV29-1 to TRBJ1-1, with 11 bases identical to TRBD1. The CDR3 is 12 residues long. CDR1 is SQVTM and CDR2 is ANQGSEA in the germline V gene. Trimming cost V 7 bases and J 11 bases; bases outside gene matches: 9. Here the CDR3 reads CSAGTGGSEAFF. DNA of the CDR3: TGCAGCGCCGGGACAGGGGGAAGTGAGGCTTTCTTT.

The rearrangement uses TRBV19 and TRBJ1-4; D is uncertain. Trimming pared 5 bases from V and 6 bases from J, leaving 13 bases between. There are 14 residues in the CDR3. The germline V gene encodes CDR1 LNHDA and CDR2 SQIVND (reference sequence). The CDR3 coding sequence is TGTGCCAGTAGTCGGCCCTCGGGCCATGAAAAACTGTTTTTT. Translated: CASSRPSGHEKLFF.

The chain couples TRBV27 to TRBJ1-5; D is perhaps TRBD1 (6 bases). Deletions cut 5 bases from V and 7 bases from J, with 21 bases between. The CDR3 has 16 residues. Germline lookup yields CDR1 MNHEY and CDR2 SMNVEV (reference sequence). Here the CDR3 reads CASSRNSPGEGQPQHF. The CDR3 bases are TGTGCCAGCAGTCGGAATAGTCCAGGGGAGGGACAGCCCCAGCATTTT.

This clone was observed a few times. In DNA form, the CDR3 reads TGTGCCAGTAGTCCTCAGGACAGGTCGTGGGTAGGCTACACCTTC. Translation gives CASSPQDRSWVGYTF. This chain links TRBV19 with TRBJ1-2, with 7 nucleotides matching TRBD1. From germline, CDR1 is LNHDA and CDR2 SQIVND (reference sequence). There are 15 residues in the CDR3. The ends lost 5 bases at V and 8 bases at J; junction bases unmatched: 14.